One sample yielded the 14 T cell receptor beta chains listed below, sequenced in a study of beta chain features in type 1 diabetes. Every isolated RNA sample was fully reverse transcribed, so sequencing captured expressed TCRB transcripts. The protocol was immunoSEQ multiplex PCR, while the TCRdb copy is restricted to in-frame clones and leaves out a portion. The table shows under 250,000 clones, with about 26% occurring only once. The material sequenced was central memory CD4+ T cells from blood. These receptors all stem from a young man in good health.

V gene TRBV15 combines with J gene TRBJ2-1, with 9 nucleotides matching TRBD2. V lost 0 bases and J lost 3; bases outside the gene matches: 3. The length of the CDR3 is 16 residues. Germline V gene sequence: CDR1 LNHNV, CDR2 YYDKDF (reference sequence). For the CDR3, the DNA is TGTGCCACCAGCAGAGATGGAGCGGGGGGCTACAATGAGCAGTTCTTC. It encodes CATSRDGAGGYNEQFF.

The rearrangement joins TRBV9 to TRBJ2-4; D gene unclear. Germline assignment: CDR1 SGDLS and CDR2 YYNGEE. Trimming took 0 bases from V and 5 from J, leaving 6 bases between them. This CDR3 comprises 13 residues. The CDR3 reads CASSVGEENIQYF. The CDR3 nucleotides are TGTGCCAGCAGCGTAGGGGAAGAAAACATTCAGTACTTC. Together with reference TRBV9 and TRBJ2-4, the CDR3 gives the full variable domain: DSGVTQTPKHLITATGQRVTLRCSPRSGDLSVYWYQQSLDQGLQFLIQYYNGEERAKGNILERFSAQQFPDLHSELNLSSLELGDSALYFCASSVGEENIQYFGAGTRLSVL.

The CDR3 sequence: CASGGTGTGNTIYF. In DNA, the CDR3 is TGTGCCAGCGGAGGGACAGGAACTGGAAACACCATATATTTT. The chain links TRBV9 to TRBJ1-3, with 8 bases aligning to TRBD1. Germline V gene sequence: CDR1 SGDLS, CDR2 YYNGEE. There are 14 residues in the CDR3. Losses at the gene ends were 7 bases for V and 2 bases for J; bases not matched to a gene: 5. Based on the CDR3 plus reference TRBV9 and TRBJ1-3, the full variable domain is DSGVTQTPKHLITATGQRVTLRCSPRSGDLSVYWYQQSLDQGLQFLIQYYNGEERAKGNILERFSAQQFPDLHSELNLSSLELGDSALYFCASGGTGTGNTIYFGEGSWLTVV.

The chain combines TRBV18 with TRBJ2-1; D gene uncertain. V gave up 2 bases and J gave up 4 bases, with 6 bases separating them. This CDR3 spans 13 amino acids. Germline V lookup: CDR1 KGHSH, CDR2 LQKENI. The chain's CDR3 is CASSPDAYNEQFF. The CDR3 nucleotides are TGTGCCAGCTCACCAGACGCATACAATGAGCAGTTCTTC. Looking up the rest from reference TRBV18 and TRBJ2-1 gives the full variable domain: NAGVMQNPRHLVRRRGQEARLRCSPMKGHSHVYWYRQLPEEGLKFMVYLQKENIIDESGMPKERFSAEFPKEGPSILRIQQVVRGDSAAYFCASSPDAYNEQFFGPGTRLTVL.

Only a few counts were recorded for this clone. The chain uses TRBV5-1 and TRBJ2-3; 8 bases are a match to TRBD2. The V and J ends lost 1 base and 4 bases, in that order; junction bases with no gene match: 5. This CDR3 comprises 15 residues. CDR1 is SGHRS and CDR2 is YFSETQ in the germline V gene. This CDR3 is CASSLSGGWPDTQYF. In nucleotides, the CDR3 is TGCGCCAGCAGCTTGAGCGGGGGTTGGCCAGATACGCAGTATTTT.

The CDR3: CATSRDALNYGYTF. CDR3 in DNA: TGTGCCACCAGCAGAGATGCCTTAAACTATGGCTACACCTTC. This sequence joins TRBV15 and TRBJ1-2, with D hard to call. V lost 0 bases and J 2 bases, leaving 7 bases between the germline ends. Germline V gene lookup returns CDR1 LNHNV and CDR2 YYDKDF (reference sequence). The length of the CDR3 is 14 residues.

This chain joins TRBV11-2 and TRBJ2-1; D possibly corresponds to TRBD2 (6 bases). Germline loops: CDR1 SGHAT, CDR2 FQNNGV. This CDR3 has 15 amino acids. Trimming left V 5 bases short and J 0 bases short, with 11 bases between. CDR3 nucleotide sequence: TGTGCCAGCAGCACCCAGCGGGCCTCCTACAATGAGCAGTTCTTC. It specifies CASSTQRASYNEQFF.

The CDR3 loop reads CASSIDPSSSYNEQFF. CDR3 nucleotide sequence: TGTGCCAGTAGTATAGATCCCAGCAGCTCCTACAATGAGCAGTTCTTC. The gene calls are TRBV19 and TRBJ2-1; the D is unclear. The CDR3 spans 16 residues. Germline V gives CDR1 LNHDA, CDR2 SQIVND (reference sequence). Trimming left V 0 bases short and J 0 bases short, with 9 bases between.

The V call is TRBV5-4, the J call TRBJ2-6; D unresolved. Looked up from germline, CDR1 is SGHNT and CDR2 is YYREEE (reference sequence). The CDR3 is 16 residues long. V was shortened by 3 bases and J by 0 bases, with 10 bases between the two germline ends. CDR3 nucleotides: TGTGCCAGCAGCTCCGTCATGAGCTCTGGGGCCAACGTCCTGACTTTC. Translation: CASSSVMSSGANVLTF.

The chain combines TRBV2 with TRBJ2-1; no definite D call. Germline assignment: CDR1 SNHLY and CDR2 FYNNEI. V lost 2 bases and J 9 bases, leaving 11 bases between the germline ends. The CDR3 runs 13 residues. In DNA form, the CDR3 reads TGTGCCAGCAGTGAAAGCCCGGACGGTGAGCAGTTCTTC. It specifies CASSESPDGEQFF.

In nucleotides, the CDR3 is TGTGCCAGCAGCCGGAGGACAGGCCTAGACATTCAGTACTTC. It is translated as CASSRRTGLDIQYF. The gene calls are TRBV11-2 and TRBJ2-4, with TRBD1 identical over 7 bases. There are 14 residues in the CDR3. V was pared by 5 bases and J by 8 bases, with 9 bases of the junction left unmatched. In germline, CDR1 is SGHAT, CDR2 FQNNGV.

This clone has just a few counts. The chain links TRBV18 to TRBJ2-1; D is uncertain. The CDR3 consists of 12 residues. Per germline, CDR1 KGHSH and CDR2 LQKENI. Trimming removed 3 bases from V and 8 bases from J, with 8 bases in between. This CDR3 is CASSPQQDEQFF. The CDR3 DNA is TGTGCCAGCTCACCGCAGCAGGATGAGCAGTTCTTC.

This clone was found many times. The chain employs TRBV7-2 and TRBJ2-1; 7 bases are a match to TRBD2. The length of the CDR3 is 14 residues. Germline trimming cut 4 bases from V and 9 bases from J; bases unmatched to any gene: 9. Germline CDR1 and CDR2: SGHTA and FQGNSA. As DNA, the CDR3 is TGTGCCAGCAGCTACGGACCAGAGCGGGGTGAGCAGTTCTTC. Encoded protein: CASSYGPERGEQFF.

V is TRBV30 and J is TRBJ1-2, with D maybe TRBD1 (5 bases). The germline V gene encodes CDR1 GTSNPN and CDR2 SVGIG (reference sequence). V was cut by 1 base and J by 7 bases, with 13 bases left in between. CDR3 length: 13 amino acids. The CDR3 loop reads CAWSEEGPSGYTF. CDR3 nucleotides: TGTGCCTGGAGTGAGGAGGGGCCGAGTGGCTACACCTTC.